This entry describes one T cell receptor beta chain. Authors' analysis steps: Counts of nucleated cells, estimated from reference gene primer amplification, were obtained. Only in-frame clones appear in the TCRdb table, and some are missing; sequencing was by immunoSEQ multiplex PCR. V and J calls and clone size follow that table, whereas D and trimming were derived from the DNA. The table lists over 120,000 clones, about 87% of them singletons, with approximately 1.5% in the top ten. The CDR3 length is 15 residues. Germline V gene data show CDR1 as SGHTA and CDR2 as FQGTGA. The trim removed 5 bases at V and 3 bases at J, leaving 5 bases unmatched. The record originates from a study of blood T cell repertoires in COVID-19. Turning to the study itself: The origin of the acute and convalescent COVID-19 samples was the United States, Italy and Spain. PBMCs, B-cell-depleted T cells, or T cells were the source of the cDNA or gDNA that made up the material.

The sequencing sample was made of peripheral blood. The clonotype was recovered from a woman in her forties or fifties with acute or convalescent COVID-19. The V call is TRBV7-3, the J call TRBJ2-1; 9 nucleotides line up with TRBD1. The CDR3 reads CASSITGGLYNEQFF. CDR3 DNA sequence: TGTGCCAGCAGCATTACAGGGGGCCTCTACAATGAGCAGTTCTTC.